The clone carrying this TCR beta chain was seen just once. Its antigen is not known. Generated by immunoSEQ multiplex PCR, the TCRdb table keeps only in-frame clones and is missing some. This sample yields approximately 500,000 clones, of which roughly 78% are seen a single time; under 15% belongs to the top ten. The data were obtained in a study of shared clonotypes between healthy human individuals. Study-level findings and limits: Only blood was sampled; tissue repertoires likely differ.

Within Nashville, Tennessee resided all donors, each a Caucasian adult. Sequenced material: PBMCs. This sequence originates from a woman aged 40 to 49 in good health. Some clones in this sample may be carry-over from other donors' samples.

CDR3 in DNA: TGTGCCGGGGGAGCCGCGCGAGAGCTGTTTTTT. Its protein product is CAGGAARELFF. V is TRBV28 and J is TRBJ2-2; either TRBD1 or TRBD2 may fit D (5 bases each). V was cut by 11 bases and J by 11 bases, with 15 bases left in between. The length of the CDR3 is 11 residues. Germline CDR1 is MDHEN and CDR2 is SYDVKM.